This TCR beta chain was recorded in a study of shared clonotypes between healthy human individuals. Study at large: Three plates were used per donor for CD4 naive, three for CD4 memory, two for CD8 naive and one for CD8 memory. Study observations and caveats: The researchers took only blood, and tissue repertoires probably look different. Researchers found naive subsets generally carried larger estimated richness than memory subsets.

With regard to this clone: Its target is not known.

Per the original methods: Junction-only immunoSEQ sequences carried no quality scores, so filtering differed. Data came from immunoSEQ multiplex PCR; TCRdb stores just in-frame clones and leaves some out. V, J and clone size derive from that table, while D and trimming were established from the DNA sequence. The repertoire holds around 2,000,000 clones, with roughly 96% as singletons. Trimming pared 9 bases from V and 4 bases from J, leaving 13 bases between. From germline, CDR1 is SEHNR and CDR2 FQNEAQ (reference sequence). The CDR3 is made up of 14 amino acids. This TCR derives from a young man in good health. The material sequenced was naive CD4+ T cells sorted from blood. Subset indicated: CD45RA+ positively selected. The chain links TRBV7-9 to TRBJ1-6, with D possibly being TRBD1 (6 bases). The CDR3 protein is CARPRGGYNSPLHF. The CDR3 DNA sequence: TGTGCCAGACCCAGGGGAGGGTATAATTCACCCCTCCACTTT.